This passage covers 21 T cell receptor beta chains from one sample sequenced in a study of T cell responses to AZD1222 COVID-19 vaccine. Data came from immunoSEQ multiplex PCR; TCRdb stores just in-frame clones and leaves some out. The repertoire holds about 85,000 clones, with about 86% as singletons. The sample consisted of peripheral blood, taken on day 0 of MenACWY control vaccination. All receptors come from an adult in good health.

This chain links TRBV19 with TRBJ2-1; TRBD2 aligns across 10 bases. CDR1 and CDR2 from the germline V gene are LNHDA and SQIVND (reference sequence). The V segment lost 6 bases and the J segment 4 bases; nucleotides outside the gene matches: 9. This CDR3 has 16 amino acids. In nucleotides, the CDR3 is TGTGCCAGTAGGGCGGTGGGTAGCGGGGGGTACAATGAGCAGTTCTTC. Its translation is CASRAVGSGGYNEQFF.

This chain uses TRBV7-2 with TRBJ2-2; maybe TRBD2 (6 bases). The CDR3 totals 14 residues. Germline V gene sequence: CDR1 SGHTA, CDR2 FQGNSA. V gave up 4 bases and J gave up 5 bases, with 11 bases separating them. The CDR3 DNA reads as TGTGCCAGCAGCTCGGGACTTTATACCGGGGAGCTGTTTTTT. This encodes CASSSGLYTGELFF.

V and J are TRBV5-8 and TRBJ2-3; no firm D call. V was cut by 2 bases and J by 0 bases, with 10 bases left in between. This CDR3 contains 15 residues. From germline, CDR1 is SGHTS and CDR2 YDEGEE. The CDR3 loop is CASSFDYSSTDTQYF. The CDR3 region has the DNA TGTGCCAGCAGCTTTGATTATTCCAGCACAGATACGCAGTATTTT.

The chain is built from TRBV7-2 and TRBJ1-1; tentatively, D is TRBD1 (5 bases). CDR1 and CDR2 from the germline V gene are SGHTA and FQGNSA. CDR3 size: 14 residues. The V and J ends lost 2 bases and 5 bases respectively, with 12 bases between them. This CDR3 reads CASSLLGGRTEAFF. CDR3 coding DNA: TGTGCCAGCAGCTTACTCGGGGGTAGAACTGAAGCTTTCTTT.

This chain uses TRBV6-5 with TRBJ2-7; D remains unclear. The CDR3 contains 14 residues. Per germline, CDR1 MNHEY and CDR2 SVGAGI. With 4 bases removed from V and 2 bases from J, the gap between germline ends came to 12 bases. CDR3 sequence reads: CASSSTPLTYEQYF. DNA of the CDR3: TGTGCCAGCAGTTCGACACCCCTAACCTACGAGCAGTACTTC.

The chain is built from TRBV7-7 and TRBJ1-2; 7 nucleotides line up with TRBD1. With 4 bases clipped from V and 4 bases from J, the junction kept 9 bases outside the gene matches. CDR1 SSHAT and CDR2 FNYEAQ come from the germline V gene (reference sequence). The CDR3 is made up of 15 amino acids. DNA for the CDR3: TGTGCCAGCAGCTGTCCGGGACAGAGATCCTATGGCTACACCTTC. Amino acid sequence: CASSCPGQRSYGYTF.

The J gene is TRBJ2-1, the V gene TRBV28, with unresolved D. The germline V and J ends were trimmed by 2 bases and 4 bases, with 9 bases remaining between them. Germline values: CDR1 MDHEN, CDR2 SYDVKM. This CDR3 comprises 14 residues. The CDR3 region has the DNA TGTGCCAGCAGTTTAATCGACCGGTACAATGAGCAGTTCTTC. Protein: CASSLIDRYNEQFF. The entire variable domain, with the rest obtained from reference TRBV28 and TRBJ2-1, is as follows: DVKVTQSSRYLVKRTGEKVFLECVQDMDHENMFWYRQDPGLGLRLIYFSYDVKMKEKGDIPEGYSVSREKKERFSLILESASTNQTSMYLCASSLIDRYNEQFFGPGTRLTVL.

The CDR3 DNA is TGCGCCAGCAGCCAAGATTTTCAGAGCTCTGGAAACACCATATATTTT. Its translation: CASSQDFQSSGNTIYF. The chain uses TRBV4-1 and TRBJ1-3; D is uncertain. This CDR3 is built from 16 residues. CDR1 is MGHRA and CDR2 is YSYEKL in the germline V gene. Trimming left V 0 bases short and J 0 bases short, with 9 bases between.

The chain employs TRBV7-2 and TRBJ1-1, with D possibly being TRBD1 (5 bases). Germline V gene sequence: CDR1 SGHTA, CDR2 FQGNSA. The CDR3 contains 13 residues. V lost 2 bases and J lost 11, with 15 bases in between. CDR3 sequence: CASSLWQGEVAFF. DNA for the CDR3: TGTGCCAGCAGCTTATGGCAGGGTGAGGTGGCTTTCTTT.

CDR3 DNA: TGTGCCAGCAGCCCCTCCTGGGCGGGGGGGGTCACAGATACGCAGTATTTT. Protein product: CASSPSWAGGVTDTQYF. The V call is TRBV3-1 (or the pseudogene TRBV3-2), the J call TRBJ2-3; 9 bases line up with TRBD2. V lost 4 bases to trimming and J lost 2 bases; unmatched junction nucleotides: 10. Germline values: CDR1 LGHDT, CDR2 YNNKEL (reference sequence). This CDR3 is built from 17 residues.

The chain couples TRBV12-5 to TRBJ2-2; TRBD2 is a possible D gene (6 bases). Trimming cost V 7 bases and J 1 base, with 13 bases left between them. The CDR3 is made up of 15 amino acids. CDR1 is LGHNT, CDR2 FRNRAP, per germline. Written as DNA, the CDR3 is TGTGCTAGTGCCGGGACTCTTCTGAACACCGGGGAGCTGTTTTTT. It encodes CASAGTLLNTGELFF.

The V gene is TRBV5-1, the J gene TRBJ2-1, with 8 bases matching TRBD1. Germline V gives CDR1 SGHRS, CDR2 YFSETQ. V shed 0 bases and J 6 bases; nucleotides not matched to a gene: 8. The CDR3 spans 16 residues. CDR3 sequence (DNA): TGCGCCAGCAGCTTGGATCCCATTGGACAGGGCAATGAGCAGTTCTTC. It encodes CASSLDPIGQGNEQFF.

The DNA for the CDR3 is TGTGCCAGCAGCCCCGGGACAGGGTTGATCACTGAAGCTTTCTTT. It yields the protein CASSPGTGLITEAFF. This rearrangement joins TRBV5-5 to TRBJ1-1, with 9 bases matching TRBD1. V lost 4 bases and J lost 4; bases outside the gene matches: 8. There are 15 residues in the CDR3. In germline, CDR1 is SGHKS, CDR2 YYEKEE (reference sequence).

DNA of the CDR3: TGTGCCAGCAGTGAAACGGGACTTTATGGCTACACCTTC. It specifies CASSETGLYGYTF. The rearrangement joins TRBV6-1 to TRBJ1-2; D is possibly TRBD1 (5 bases). The germline V gene encodes CDR1 MNHNS and CDR2 SASEGT. The CDR3 runs to 13 residues. Trimming took 2 bases from V and 5 from J, leaving 9 bases between them.

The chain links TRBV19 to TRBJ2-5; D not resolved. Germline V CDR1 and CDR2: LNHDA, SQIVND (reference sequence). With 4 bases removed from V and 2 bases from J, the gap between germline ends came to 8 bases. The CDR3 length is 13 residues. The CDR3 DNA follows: TGTGCCAGTAGTAAGGGCAGGCAAGAGACCCAGTACTTC. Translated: CASSKGRQETQYF.

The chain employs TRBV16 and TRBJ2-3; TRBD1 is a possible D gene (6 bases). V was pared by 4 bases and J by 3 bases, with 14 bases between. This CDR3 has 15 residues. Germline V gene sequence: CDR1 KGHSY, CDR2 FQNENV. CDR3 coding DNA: TGTGCCAGCAGCCGCTCCCGGCAGGGGACAGATACGCAGTATTTT. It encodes CASSRSRQGTDTQYF. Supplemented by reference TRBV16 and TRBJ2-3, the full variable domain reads GEEVAQTPKHLVRGEGQKAKLYCAPIKGHSYVFWYQQVLKNEFKFLISFQNENVFDETGMPKERFSAKCLPNSPCSLEIQATKLEDSAVYFCASSRSRQGTDTQYFGPGTRLTVL.

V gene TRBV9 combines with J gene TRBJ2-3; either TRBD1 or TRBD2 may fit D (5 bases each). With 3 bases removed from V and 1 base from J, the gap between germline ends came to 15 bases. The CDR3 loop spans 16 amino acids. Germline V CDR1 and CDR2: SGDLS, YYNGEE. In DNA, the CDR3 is TGTGCCAGCAGCGCCACCGGGGCTGGGGGCACAGATACGCAGTATTTT. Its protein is CASSATGAGGTDTQYF.

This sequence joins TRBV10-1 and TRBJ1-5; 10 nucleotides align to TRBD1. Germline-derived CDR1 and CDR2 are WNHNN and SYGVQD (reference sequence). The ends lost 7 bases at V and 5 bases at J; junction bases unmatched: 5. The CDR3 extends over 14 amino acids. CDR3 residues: CASKAGTGDQPQHF. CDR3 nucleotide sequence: TGCGCCAGCAAAGCCGGGACAGGGGATCAGCCCCAGCATTTT.

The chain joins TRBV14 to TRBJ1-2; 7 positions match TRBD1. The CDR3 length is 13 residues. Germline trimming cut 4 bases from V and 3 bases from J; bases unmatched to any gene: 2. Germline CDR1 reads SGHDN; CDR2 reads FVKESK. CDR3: CASSLDRYYGYTF. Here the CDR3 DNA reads TGTGCCAGCAGCCTGGACAGGTACTATGGCTACACCTTC. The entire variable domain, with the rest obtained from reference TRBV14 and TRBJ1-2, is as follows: EAGVTQFPSHSVIEKGQTVTLRCDPISGHDNLYWYRRVMGKEIKFLLHFVKESKQDESGMPNNRFLAERTGGTYSTLKVQPAELEDSGVYFCASSLDRYYGYTFGSGTRLTVV.

For the CDR3, the DNA is TGTGCCAGCAGTCTCACCTATGGACAGCCGAACACTGAAGCTTTCTTT. Protein product: CASSLTYGQPNTEAFF. This chain links TRBV28 with TRBJ1-1, with a tentative D call TRBD1 (6 bases). CDR1 MDHEN and CDR2 SYDVKM come from the germline V gene. This CDR3 contains 16 residues. Trimming left V 5 bases short and J 1 base short, with 17 bases between.

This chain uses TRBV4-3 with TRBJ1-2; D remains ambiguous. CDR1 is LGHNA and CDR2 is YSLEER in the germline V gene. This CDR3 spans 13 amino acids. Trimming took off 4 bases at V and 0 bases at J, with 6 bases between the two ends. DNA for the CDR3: TGCGCCAGCAGCCTCGACCCTAACTATGGCTACACCTTC. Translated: CASSLDPNYGYTF.